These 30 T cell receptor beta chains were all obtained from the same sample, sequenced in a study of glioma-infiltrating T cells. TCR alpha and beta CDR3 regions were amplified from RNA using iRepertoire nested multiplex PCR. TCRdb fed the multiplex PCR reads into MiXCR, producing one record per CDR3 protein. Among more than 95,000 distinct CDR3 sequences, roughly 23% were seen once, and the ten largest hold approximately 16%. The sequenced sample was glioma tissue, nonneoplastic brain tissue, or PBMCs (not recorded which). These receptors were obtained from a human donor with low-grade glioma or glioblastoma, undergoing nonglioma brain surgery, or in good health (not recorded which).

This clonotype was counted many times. CDR3 nucleotides: TGTGCCAGCAGCCTAACCGTGGGTGAGGGTAGCTCCTACGAGCAGTACTTC. Translated: CASSLTVGEGSSYEQYF. This rearrangement joins TRBV7-9 to TRBJ2-7; possible D gene TRBD2, 5 bases. With 5 bases removed from V and 0 bases from J, the gap between germline ends came to 20 bases. Germline-derived CDR1 and CDR2 are SEHNR and FQNEAQ (reference sequence). The CDR3 consists of 17 residues.

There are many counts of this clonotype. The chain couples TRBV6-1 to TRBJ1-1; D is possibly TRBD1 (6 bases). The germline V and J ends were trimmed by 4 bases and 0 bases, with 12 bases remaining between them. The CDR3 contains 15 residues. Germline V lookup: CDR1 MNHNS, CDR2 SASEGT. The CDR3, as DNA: TGTGCCAGCAGTGGCCGACAGGCCCTGAACACTGAAGCTTTCTTT. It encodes CASSGRQALNTEAFF.

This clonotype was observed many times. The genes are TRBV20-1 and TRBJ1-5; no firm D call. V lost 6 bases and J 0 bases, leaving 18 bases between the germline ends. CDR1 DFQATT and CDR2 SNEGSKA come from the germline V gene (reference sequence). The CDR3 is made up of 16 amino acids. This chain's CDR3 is CSALVRELNSNQPQHF. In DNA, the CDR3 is TGCAGTGCCCTAGTTAGGGAACTGAATAGCAATCAGCCCCAGCATTTT.

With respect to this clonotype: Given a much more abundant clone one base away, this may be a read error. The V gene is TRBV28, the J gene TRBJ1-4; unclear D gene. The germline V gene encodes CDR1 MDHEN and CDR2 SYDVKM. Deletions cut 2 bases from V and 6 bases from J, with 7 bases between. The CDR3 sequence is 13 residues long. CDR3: CASSLNGDEKLFF. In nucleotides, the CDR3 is TGTGCCAGCAGTTTAAACGGGGATGAAAAACTGTTTTTT.

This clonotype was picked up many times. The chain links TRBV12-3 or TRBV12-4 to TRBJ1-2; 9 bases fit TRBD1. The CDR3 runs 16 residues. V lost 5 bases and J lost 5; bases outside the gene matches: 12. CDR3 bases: TGTGCCAGCAGTCCATGGGGACAGGGAAAGGCTTATGGCTACACCTTC. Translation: CASSPWGQGKAYGYTF.

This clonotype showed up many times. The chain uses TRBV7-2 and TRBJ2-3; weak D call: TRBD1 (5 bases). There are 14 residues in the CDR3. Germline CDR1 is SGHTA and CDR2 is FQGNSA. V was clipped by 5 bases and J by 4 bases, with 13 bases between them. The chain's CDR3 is CASSPGGASDTQYF. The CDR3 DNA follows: TGTGCCAGCAGCCCAGGTGGGGCGTCAGATACGCAGTATTTT.

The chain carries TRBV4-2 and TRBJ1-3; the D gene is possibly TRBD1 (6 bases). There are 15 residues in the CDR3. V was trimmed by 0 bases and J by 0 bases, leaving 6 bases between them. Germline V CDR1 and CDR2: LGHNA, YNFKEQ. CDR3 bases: TGTGCCAGCAGCCAAGAAGGGGGCTCTGGAAACACCATATATTTT. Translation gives CASSQEGGSGNTIYF.

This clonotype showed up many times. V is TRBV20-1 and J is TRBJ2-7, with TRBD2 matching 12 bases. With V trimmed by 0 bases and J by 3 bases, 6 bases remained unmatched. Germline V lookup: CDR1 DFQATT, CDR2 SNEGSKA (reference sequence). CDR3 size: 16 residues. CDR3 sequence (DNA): TGCAGTGCTAGAGACCGGAGGACTAGCGGGATCTACGAGCAGTACTTC. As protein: CSARDRRTSGIYEQYF.

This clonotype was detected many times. The CDR3 loop is CASRAQPGTGSSYEQYF. As DNA, the CDR3 is TGTGCCAGCAGAGCCCAGCCCGGGACAGGGAGTTCCTACGAGCAGTACTTC. The V gene is TRBV2, the J gene TRBJ2-7; 9 bases fit TRBD1. The CDR3 has 17 amino acids. CDR1 and CDR2 from the germline V gene are SNHLY and FYNNEI. V lost 6 bases and J lost 1; bases outside the gene matches: 13.

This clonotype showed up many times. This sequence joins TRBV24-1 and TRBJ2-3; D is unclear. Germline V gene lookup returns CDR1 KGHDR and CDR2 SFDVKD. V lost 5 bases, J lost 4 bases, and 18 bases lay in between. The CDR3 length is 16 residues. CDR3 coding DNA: TGTGCCACCAGTGGACCCGCGATGCCAAGTCCAGATACGCAGTATTTT. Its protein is CATSGPAMPSPDTQYF.

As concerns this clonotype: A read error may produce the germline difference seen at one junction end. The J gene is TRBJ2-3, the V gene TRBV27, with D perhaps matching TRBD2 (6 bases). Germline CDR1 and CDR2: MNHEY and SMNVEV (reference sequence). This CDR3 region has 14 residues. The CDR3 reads CASRRVPGGDTQYF. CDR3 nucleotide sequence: TGTGCCAGCCGCCGGGTTCCCGGGGGAGATACTCAGTATTTT.

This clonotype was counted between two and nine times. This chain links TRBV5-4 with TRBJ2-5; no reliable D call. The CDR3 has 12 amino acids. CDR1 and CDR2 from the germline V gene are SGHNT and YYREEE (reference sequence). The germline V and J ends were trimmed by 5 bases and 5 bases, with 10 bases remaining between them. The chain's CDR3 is CASSLDWETQYF. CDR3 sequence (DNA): TGTGCCAGCAGTTTAGACTGGGAGACCCAGTACTTC.

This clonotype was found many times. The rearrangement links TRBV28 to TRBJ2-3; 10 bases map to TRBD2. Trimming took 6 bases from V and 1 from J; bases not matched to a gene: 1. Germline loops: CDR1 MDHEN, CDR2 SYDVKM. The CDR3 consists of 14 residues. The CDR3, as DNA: TGTGCCAGCAGGCTAGCGGGAGGCACAGATACGCAGTATTTT. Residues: CASRLAGGTDTQYF. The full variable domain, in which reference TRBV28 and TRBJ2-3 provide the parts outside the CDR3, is DVKVTQSSRYLVKRTGEKVFLECVQDMDHENMFWYRQDPGLGLRLIYFSYDVKMKEKGDIPEGYSVSREKKERFSLILESASTNQTSMYLCASRLAGGTDTQYFGPGTRLTVL.

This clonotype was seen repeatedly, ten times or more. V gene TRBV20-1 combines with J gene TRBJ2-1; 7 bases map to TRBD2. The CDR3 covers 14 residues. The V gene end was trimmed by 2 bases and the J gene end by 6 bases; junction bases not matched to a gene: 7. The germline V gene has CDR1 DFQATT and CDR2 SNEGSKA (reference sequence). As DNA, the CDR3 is TGCAGTGCTAGAATTGGGGGGGGACCCAATGAGCAGTTCTTC. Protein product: CSARIGGGPNEQFF.

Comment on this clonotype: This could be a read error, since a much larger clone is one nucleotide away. Here the CDR3 reads CASSQGTSGITDTKYF. CDR3 nucleotide sequence: TGCGCCAGCAGCCAGGGGACTAGCGGGATCACAGATACGAAGTATTTT. The chain is built from TRBV4-3 and TRBJ2-3, with 13 bases aligning to TRBD2. From germline, CDR1 is LGHNA and CDR2 YSLEER. The CDR3 covers 16 residues.

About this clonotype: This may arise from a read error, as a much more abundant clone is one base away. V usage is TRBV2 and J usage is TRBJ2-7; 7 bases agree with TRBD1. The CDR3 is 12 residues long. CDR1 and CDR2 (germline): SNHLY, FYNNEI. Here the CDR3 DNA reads TGTGCCAGTTGGGACAGCCCCTACAAGCAGTACTTC. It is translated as CASWDSPYKQYF.

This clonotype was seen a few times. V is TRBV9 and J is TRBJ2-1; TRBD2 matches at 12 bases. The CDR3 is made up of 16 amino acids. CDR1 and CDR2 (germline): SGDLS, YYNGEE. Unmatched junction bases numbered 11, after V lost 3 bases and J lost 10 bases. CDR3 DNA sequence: TGTGCCAGCAGCGCAGATAGACTAGCGGGAGAATGGGAGCAGTTCTTC. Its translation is CASSADRLAGEWEQFF.

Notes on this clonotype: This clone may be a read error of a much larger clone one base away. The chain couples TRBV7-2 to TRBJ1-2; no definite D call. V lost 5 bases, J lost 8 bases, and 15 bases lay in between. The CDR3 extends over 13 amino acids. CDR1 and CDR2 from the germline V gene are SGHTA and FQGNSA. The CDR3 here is CASSLPSRGGYTF. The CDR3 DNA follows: TGTGCCAGCAGCCTACCATCCCGGGGAGGCTACACCTTC.

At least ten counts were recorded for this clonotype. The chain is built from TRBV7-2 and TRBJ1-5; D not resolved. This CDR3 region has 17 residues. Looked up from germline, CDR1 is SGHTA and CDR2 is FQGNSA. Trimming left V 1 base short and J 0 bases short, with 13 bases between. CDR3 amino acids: CASSLGTAAYSNQPQHF. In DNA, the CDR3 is TGTGCCAGCAGCTTAGGGACGGCAGCGTATAGCAATCAGCCCCAGCATTTT.

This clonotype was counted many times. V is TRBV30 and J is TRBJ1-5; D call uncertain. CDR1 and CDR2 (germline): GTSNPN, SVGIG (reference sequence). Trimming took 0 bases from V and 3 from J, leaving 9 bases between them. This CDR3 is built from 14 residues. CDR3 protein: CAWSVGPSNQPQHF. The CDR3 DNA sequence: TGTGCCTGGAGTGTAGGGCCCTCCAATCAGCCCCAGCATTTT.

The CDR3 DNA sequence: TGTGCCAGCAGCTTAGGGACTAGCGGGGCGAGCTCCTACAATGAGCAGTTCTTC. As protein: CASSLGTSGASSYNEQFF. V is TRBV7-9 and J is TRBJ2-1; 12 bases line up with TRBD2. The CDR3 has 18 amino acids. Germline CDR1 and CDR2: SEHNR and FQNEAQ (reference sequence). V was clipped by 1 base and J by 0 bases; unmatched bases: 4.

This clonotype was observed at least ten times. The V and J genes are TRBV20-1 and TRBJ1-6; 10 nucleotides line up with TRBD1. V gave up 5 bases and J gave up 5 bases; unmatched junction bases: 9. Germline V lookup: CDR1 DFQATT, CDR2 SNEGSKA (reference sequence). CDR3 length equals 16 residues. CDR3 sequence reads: CSARAGTGVNNSPLHF. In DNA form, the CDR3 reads TGCAGTGCTCGGGCAGGGACAGGGGTTAATAATTCACCCCTCCACTTT.

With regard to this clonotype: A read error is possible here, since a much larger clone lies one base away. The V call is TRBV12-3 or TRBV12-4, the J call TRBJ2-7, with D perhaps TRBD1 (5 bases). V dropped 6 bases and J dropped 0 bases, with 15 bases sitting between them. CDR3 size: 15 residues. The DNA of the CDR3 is TGTGCCAGCAGCAGAGACAGACATGGCTCCTACGAGCAGTACTTC. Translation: CASSRDRHGSYEQYF.

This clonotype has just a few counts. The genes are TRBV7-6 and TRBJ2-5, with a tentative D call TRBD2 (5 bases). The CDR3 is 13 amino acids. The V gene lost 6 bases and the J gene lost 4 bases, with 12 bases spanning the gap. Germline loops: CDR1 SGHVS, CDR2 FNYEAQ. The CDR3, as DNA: TGTGCCAGCAGTACGAGGGTGGGAGAGACCCAGTACTTC. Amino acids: CASSTRVGETQYF.

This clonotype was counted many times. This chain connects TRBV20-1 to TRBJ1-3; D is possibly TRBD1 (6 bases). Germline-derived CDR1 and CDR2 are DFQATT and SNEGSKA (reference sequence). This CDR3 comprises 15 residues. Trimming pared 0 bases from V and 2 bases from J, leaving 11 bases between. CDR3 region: CSARDQQGTGNTIYF. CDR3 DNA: TGCAGTGCTAGAGACCAACAGGGCACTGGAAACACCATATATTTT.

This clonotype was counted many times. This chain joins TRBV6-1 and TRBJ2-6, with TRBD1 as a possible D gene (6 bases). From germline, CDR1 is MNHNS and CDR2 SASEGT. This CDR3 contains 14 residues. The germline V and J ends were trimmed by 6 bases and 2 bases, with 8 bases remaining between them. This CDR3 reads CASSRDTGANVLTF. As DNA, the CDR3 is TGTGCCAGCAGCCGGGACACTGGGGCCAACGTCCTGACTTTC.

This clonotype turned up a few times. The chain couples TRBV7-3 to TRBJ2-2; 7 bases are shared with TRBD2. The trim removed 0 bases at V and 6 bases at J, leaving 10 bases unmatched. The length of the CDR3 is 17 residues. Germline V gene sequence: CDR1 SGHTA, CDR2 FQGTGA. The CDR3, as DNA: TGTGCCAGCAGCTTAACGCCACTAGCGCAGGCCCCCGGGGAGCTGTTTTTT. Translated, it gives CASSLTPLAQAPGELFF.

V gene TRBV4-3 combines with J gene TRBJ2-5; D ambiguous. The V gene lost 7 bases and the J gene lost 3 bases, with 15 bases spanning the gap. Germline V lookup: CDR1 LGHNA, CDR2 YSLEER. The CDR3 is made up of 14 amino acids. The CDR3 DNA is TGCGCCAGCATTCAAGATACCGGAAAAGAGACCCAGTACTTC. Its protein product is CASIQDTGKETQYF.

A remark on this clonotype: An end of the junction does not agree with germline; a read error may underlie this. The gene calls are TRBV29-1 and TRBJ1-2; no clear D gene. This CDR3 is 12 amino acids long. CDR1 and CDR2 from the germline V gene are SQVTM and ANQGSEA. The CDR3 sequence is CSVAVQNYVYTF. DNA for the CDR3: TGCAGCGTTGCAGTGCAAAACTATGTCTACACCTTC.

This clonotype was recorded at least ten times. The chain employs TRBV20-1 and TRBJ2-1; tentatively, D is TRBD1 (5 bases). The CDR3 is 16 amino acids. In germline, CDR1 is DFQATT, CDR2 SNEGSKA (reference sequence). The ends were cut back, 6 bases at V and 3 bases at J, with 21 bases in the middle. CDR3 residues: CSALPTGKKNYNEQFF. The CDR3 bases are TGCAGTGCCCTGCCCACAGGCAAAAAGAACTACAATGAGCAGTTCTTC.